This T cell receptor beta chain was sequenced in a study of blood T cell repertoires in COVID-19. Study-wide context: Samples came from the United States, Italy and Spain, spanning acute and convalescent COVID-19. Sample material is recorded as cDNA or gDNA derived from T cells, B-cell-depleted T cells, or PBMCs.

The length of the CDR3 is 16 residues. Trimming removed 2 bases from V and 4 bases from J, with 17 bases in between. The germline V gene encodes CDR1 MNHEY and CDR2 SVGAGI. In the original analysis: The authors estimated nucleated cell counts from reference gene primer amplification. The method was immunoSEQ multiplex PCR; TCRdb's version includes in-frame clones alone and lacks a portion of them. Clonal size and the V and J genes are those of that table, whereas D and trimming came from the DNA. The table has 300,000 to 400,000 clones, around nine tenths seen once. This sequence originates from a woman between 65 and 79 years old with COVID-19, enrolled during active disease. The material sequenced was peripheral blood. This rearrangement joins TRBV6-5 to TRBJ1-2, with D possibly matching TRBD1 (5 bases). The CDR3 loop reads CASSYGRGGRAYGYTF. The CDR3 DNA reads as TGTGCCAGCAGTTACGGTAGGGGTGGAAGAGCCTATGGCTACACCTTC.